This T cell receptor (beta chain) was sequenced for a study of CD8+ T cells in alopecia areata. After isolation, RNA underwent reverse transcription to generate cDNA as the sequencing template. This table comes from immunoSEQ multiplex PCR, and its TCRdb copy is limited to in-frame clones, with some not included. The sample has 150,000 to 190,000 clones; around half are singletons. The germline V gene encodes CDR1 GTSNPN and CDR2 SVGIG (reference sequence). The CDR3 is 11 residues long. The V gene lost 5 bases and the J gene lost 4 bases, with 9 bases spanning the gap. The receptor comes from a human donor with alopecia areata. Sequenced material: CD8+ T cells sorted from blood, taken at week 0. This sequence joins TRBV30 and TRBJ2-7; D may be TRBD1 (6 bases). This CDR3 reads CAWQTGYEQYF. The CDR3, as DNA: TGTGCCTGGCAAACAGGGTACGAGCAGTACTTC.